The clone carrying this TCR beta chain counts as medium-sized. Its specificity is not known. Trimming removed 0 bases from V and 0 bases from J, with 12 bases in between. CDR1 is LGHNA and CDR2 is YNFKEQ in the germline V gene. The CDR3 spans 16 residues. The entry originates in a study of cytomegalovirus exposure and HLA in healthy donors. It was with 60 Vbeta and 13 Jbeta primers that the PCR ran. Clones were read by immunoSEQ multiplex PCR, and TCRdb kept only the in-frame ones, dropping some. The table lists more than 100,000 clones, around 66% of them singletons. Study conclusions and caveats: The majority of CMV-associated TCR beta chains were reported as apparently HLA-restricted in a later analysis.

This chain links TRBV4-2 with TRBJ2-7; the D gene is possibly TRBD2 (6 bases). Input material: PBMCs. The receptor was derived from a woman aged 45 to 65 in good health and CMV-seronegative. The CDR3 sequence is CASSQEYSGYSYEQYF. The CDR3 DNA follows: TGTGCCAGCAGCCAAGAGTACAGCGGGTACTCCTACGAGCAGTACTTC.